The sequence of this T cell receptor beta chain was determined in a study of cytomegalovirus exposure and HLA in healthy donors. Study details: A subsequent analysis stated that the 95 to 150 validation repertoires were run on the same platform as the approximately 710 first-cohort repertoires. Study-wide points: Most sequenced TCRs were rare (though some public TCRs occurred in many donors). Subsequent analysis found a tendency for first-cohort TCR clusters to co-occur within the 95 to 150 validation repertoires. Published work reported that the classifier diagnosed cytomegalovirus status with high specificity and sensitivity.

Measured with immunoSEQ multiplex PCR; TCRdb has only the in-frame clones, and not every one. The sample consists of 70,000 to 90,000 clones, just under 85% of them appearing once. Trimming removed 1 base at V and 5 bases at J, with 5 bases between. The CDR3 is 11 residues long. The V gene's germline CDR1 is DFQATT and CDR2 SNEGSKA (reference sequence). Worth noting for this clone: The target antigen is unknown.

The chain recombines TRBV20-1 with TRBJ1-1; no definite D call. This receptor was obtained from a man aged 25-45 years in good health and CMV-seronegative. Material: PBMCs. The CDR3 is CSARVATEAFF. CDR3 nucleotide sequence: TGCAGTGCTAGAGTAGCAACTGAAGCTTTCTTT.